This record concerns one T cell receptor (beta chain) sequence. Its antigen remains undetermined. Base quality data are lacking; no much larger clone is found one base away. The source of the sample is a study of shared clonotypes between healthy human individuals (dated by TCRdb to 2020 to 2021). Regarding the complete study: The cohort comprised two women and a few men aged 18 to 49 years. Libraries were prepared and TCR repertoires were sequenced by different laboratories using diverse techniques, in order to increase sequencing depth and limit assay-specific biases. To estimate repertoire size and how much clonotype sharing occurs between individuals, the study deeply sequenced the blood TCR repertoires of 5 or 6 healthy adults. For each donor, CD4 naive and CD4 memory were each run on three plates, CD8 naive on two plates, and CD8 memory on one plate. Leukapheresis yielded between about 0.94 and 8.9 billion PBMCs per donor.

Study-wide conclusions, independent of this receptor: Sampling was limited to blood, and TCR repertoires in tissue likely differ from TCR repertoires in blood. Rarefaction of sorted-subset datasets indicated incomplete sequencing despite the large sequencing depth. Compared with non-shared clonotypes, clonotypes shared by all four sorted-subset donors had higher generation probabilities. The small number of donors limited the genetic and exposure-history diversity represented. Larger estimated clonotype richness was generally found for naive subsets than for memory subsets. Pairwise subsampling led to the expectation that sequencing depth would affect the degree of clonotype sharing among donors. About 4.5% of naive CD4, 3.5% of naive CD8, 2.3% of memory CD4, and about 0.4% of memory CD8 clonotypes were shared across several donors.

Using the deep immunoSEQ assay, multiplex PCR amplified TCR CDR3 regions from genomic DNA. Genomic DNA extracted from each cell subset was distributed evenly over all wells of several immunoSEQ 96-well plates, and each plate served as one replicate. For sorted subsets, roughly 200 ng of genomic DNA, equivalent to some 30,000 T cell genomes, went into each replicate PCR. Purified libraries were quantified with a Qubit 3.0 fluorometer, sized on a Bioanalyzer 2100, and re-quantified with the KAPA Library Quantification kit. Every immunoSEQ 96-well plate was sequenced on a dedicated single-read 150-cycle Illumina NextSeq 550 flow cell. For the original study's pipeline: The immunoSEQ output contained only junctional sequences without quality scores, so filtering could not match that applied to full-length reads. Sequences were annotated with PyIR, a Python wrapper for IgBLAST v1.9, using IMGT germline references to assign V/J genes and CDR3. Any read was removed if the V/J assignment was weak (E-value above 1e-6), the CDR3 was missing, or the read contained stop codons, out-of-frame junctions, or ambiguous translated residues. V3J clonotypes were defined by identical inferred V gene, J gene, and CDR3 amino acid sequence. To compute the percentage overlap between repertoires, the number of shared unique clonotypes was divided by the size of the smaller repertoire. RTK rarefaction, the Chao1 estimator, and Recon v2.1 estimates of unobserved clonotypes were used to assess repertoire richness. Generation probabilities for all TCRbeta clonotypes obtained by the gDNA method from several donors were computed using OLGA. TCRdb holds this immuneACCESS table with in-frame rearrangements only. Some clones are missing; in checked studies, unresolved V genes explain under half, and the rest has no known cause. V and J calls and clone size follow that table, whereas D and trimming were derived from the DNA. Across this sample there are 2 million to 2.5 million clones, with 90% to 95% seen only once. The ten largest clones take up around 0.4% of the sample.

For CDR1 and CDR2, the germline V gene lists MNHEY and SVGAGI. The CDR3 contains 15 residues, cysteine and phenylalanine counted. Only the CDR3 part of the read is kept: 45 bases, read in frame from the first base. V is pared back by 2 bases and J by 3 bases, with 14 bases lying between the germline termini. The donors were healthy, HIV-negative adults who had no recently reported acute infections or vaccinations. Only Caucasian adults living in Nashville, Tennessee, USA were represented among the donors. CD4+ T cells were enriched by magnetic negative selection; naive cells were then positively selected on CD45RA, and the negative fraction formed the memory subset. Blood was collected by leukapheresis, and PBMCs were isolated by Ficoll-Histopaque density gradient centrifugation and then cryopreserved in liquid nitrogen vapor phase. Purity and quantity of every magnetically sorted T cell population were checked by analytical flow cytometry. Genomic DNA was isolated from every sorted fraction and measured by UV absorbance on a Nanodrop 2000c.

The chain uses TRBV6-5 and TRBJ2-7; a weak D assignment points to TRBD2 (7 bases agree). The receptor's source is a young man in good health. Some clones in this sample may be carry-over from other donors' samples. The specimen was naive CD4+ T cells from PBMCs. Per the publication, the cell subset or site label means: CD45RA+ positively selected. The CDR3 sequence is CASSYARGEGYEQYF. The nucleotide sequence is given as TGTGCCAGCAGTTACGCTAGGGGGGAGGGCTACGAGCAGTACTTC.